This T cell receptor beta chain was identified during a study of T cells in Graves' hyperthyroidism and ophthalmopathy. In this sample, this clonotype turned up many times. For Graves' hyperthyroidism to be stable, ophthalmopathy could not progress within 18 months. Diagnosing involved the use of clinical symptoms, serum thyroxine and TRAb, thyroid ultrasound and orbital computed tomography. TCR beta CDR3 regions were amplified from RNA transcripts. With the HTBI primer set, the TCR CDR3 went through a first round of RT-PCR. TCRdb re-analysed the multiplex PCR reads in MiXCR, keeping a single row per CDR3 protein. The table has some 360,000 distinct CDR3 sequences, over 11% seen once. V dropped 6 bases and J dropped 2 bases, with 15 bases sitting between them. Germline-derived CDR1 and CDR2 are LNHNV and YYDKDF (reference sequence). The CDR3 spans 15 residues.

The specimen sequenced was blood. J is TRBJ2-3 and V is TRBV15, with a tentative D call TRBD2 (6 bases). The receptor was isolated from a woman aged 55-69 years with Graves' hyperthyroidism. CDR3 sequence: CATRRAGSATDTQYF. The CDR3 DNA reads TGTGCCACCAGGAGGGCGGGGTCAGCCACAGATACGCAGTATTTT.